This T cell receptor beta chain was found in a study of cytomegalovirus exposure and HLA in healthy donors. The study's findings and limits: As was reported, the classifier diagnosed cytomegalovirus status with high specificity and sensitivity. Most TCRs appeared rarely, but some public TCRs recurred in many donors. A list of 164 TCR beta chains associated with cytomegalovirus was given.

The donors were members of the validation cohort comprising about 130 subjects, separate from the roughly 670-subject first cohort. Germline V gene data show CDR1 as SGHNT and CDR2 as YYREEE (reference sequence). The trim removed 2 bases at V and 7 bases at J, leaving 9 bases unmatched. This CDR3 is 17 amino acids long. Clones were sequenced by immunoSEQ multiplex PCR, and TCRdb holds only the in-frame ones, with some missing. The sample gives over 70,000 clones, around 94% of which show up once; about 0.63% is in the top ten. Note on this clone: Its antigen is undetermined.

The TCR originated in a woman aged 18-29 years in good health and CMV-seronegative. Input material: PBMCs. V is TRBV5-4 and J is TRBJ2-7; 16 nucleotides line up with TRBD2. The CDR3 region has the DNA TGTGCCAGCAGCTTAGAGGGACTAGCGGGGGGGCCACGGGAGCAGTACTTC. It yields the protein CASSLEGLAGGPREQYF.